This T cell receptor (beta chain) came from a study of T cells expressing NK-cell markers. About the study: Sorted CD3+CD56+NKG2C+, CD3+CD56+NKG2C- and CD3+CD56-NKG2C+ T cells supplied TCR beta repertoires. Serological testing identified most of the eight sequenced donors as HCMV-seropositive and one as seronegative.

TCRdb re-called the 5' RACE reads; one entry per CDR3 protein, DNA not given. The repertoire table contains 200,000 to 300,000 distinct CDR3 sequences. Germline CDR1 reads SQVTM; CDR2 reads ANQGSEA. The CDR3 length is 11 residues. The chain couples TRBV29-1 to TRBJ1-2. The sample was blood T cells: a sorted CD56 or NKG2C T cell subset, CD4+ or CD8+ T cells, or bulk PBMC T cells (not recorded which). The clonotype was recovered from a man younger than 35 in good health. The CDR3 reads CSVWGPDGYTF.